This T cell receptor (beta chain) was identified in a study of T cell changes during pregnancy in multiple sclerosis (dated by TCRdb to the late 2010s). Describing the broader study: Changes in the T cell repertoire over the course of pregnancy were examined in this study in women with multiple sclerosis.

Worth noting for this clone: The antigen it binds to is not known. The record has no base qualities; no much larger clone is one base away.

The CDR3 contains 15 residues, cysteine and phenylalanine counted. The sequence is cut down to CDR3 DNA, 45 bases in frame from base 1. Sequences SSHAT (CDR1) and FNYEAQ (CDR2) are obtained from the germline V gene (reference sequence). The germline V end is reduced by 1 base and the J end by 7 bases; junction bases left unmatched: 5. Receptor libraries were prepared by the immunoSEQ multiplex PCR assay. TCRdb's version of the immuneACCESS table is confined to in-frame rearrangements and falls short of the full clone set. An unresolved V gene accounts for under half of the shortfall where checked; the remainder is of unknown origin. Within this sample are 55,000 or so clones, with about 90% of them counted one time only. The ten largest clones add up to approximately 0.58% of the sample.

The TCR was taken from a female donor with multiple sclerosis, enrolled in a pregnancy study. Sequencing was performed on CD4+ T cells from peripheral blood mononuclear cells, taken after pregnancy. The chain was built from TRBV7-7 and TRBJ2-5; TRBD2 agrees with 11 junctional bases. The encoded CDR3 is CASSLDSGGAATQYF. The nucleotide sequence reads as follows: TGTGCCAGCAGCTTAGATAGCGGGGGGGCAGCGACCCAGTACTTC.